This TCR beta chain appears in the sequencing data of a study of T-cell reconstitution after alpha-beta-depleted transplantation in children. The TCRbeta library was prepared with unique molecular identifiers. TCRdb fed the PCR reads into MiXCR, producing one record per CDR3 protein. The sample yields fewer than 550,000 distinct CDR3 sequences, about an eighth seen once. Germline V lookup: CDR1 SQVTM, CDR2 ANQGSEA. CDR3 size: 12 residues. Trimming cost V 1 base and J 6 bases, with 10 bases left between them. Only a few counts were recorded for this clonotype. Sequencing used PBMCs, mostly from graft donor cells, obtained 180 days after TCRalphabeta/CD19-depleted stem cell transplant. The chain recombines TRBV29-1 with TRBJ2-7; D is perhaps TRBD1 or TRBD2 (5 bases each). The receptor was isolated from a female patient between 2 and 15 years old who had a stem cell transplant for aplastic anemia, so the T cells may come from the graft donor. CDR3 in DNA: TGCAGCGTTGAAGGGGACGAGCCCGAGCAGTACTTC. Translated: CSVEGDEPEQYF.